This T cell receptor (beta chain) was sequenced during a study of shared clonotypes between healthy human individuals. Trimming cost V 5 bases and J 2 bases, with 7 bases left between them. The CDR3 totals 14 residues. CDR1 and CDR2 (germline): SEHNR, FQNEAQ (reference sequence). The table lists this clone with a count of one. Using immunoSEQ multiplex PCR, the repertoire was profiled, and TCRdb retains in-frame clones only, with some absent. The sample holds about 660,000 clones, around 67% seen once. The chain combines TRBV7-9 with TRBJ2-6; D is possibly TRBD1 or TRBD2 (5 bases each). Sequenced: memory CD4+ T cells sorted from blood. Subset specified: CD45RA-negative fraction. The receptor comes from a woman in her 30s in good health. CDR3 protein: CASSLGPGANVLTF. In nucleotides, the CDR3 is TGTGCCAGCAGCCTGGGACCTGGGGCCAACGTCCTGACTTTC.